These 27 T cell receptor beta chains were all obtained from the same sample, sequenced in a study of blood T cell repertoires in COVID-19. Using immunoSEQ multiplex PCR, the repertoire was profiled, and TCRdb retains in-frame clones only, with some absent. The sample shows roughly 250,000 clones, more than 80% of them seen only once. Source material: peripheral blood. The origin of the receptors is a woman aged 40 to 49 with acute or convalescent COVID-19.

The V gene is TRBV24-1, the J gene TRBJ2-1; weak D call: TRBD1 (6 bases). The CDR3 is 16 amino acids. The V and J ends lost 0 bases and 0 bases respectively, with 8 bases between them. Looked up from germline, CDR1 is KGHDR and CDR2 is SFDVKD. The CDR3 sequence: CATSDLQGYSYNEQFF. The CDR3 DNA follows: TGTGCCACCAGTGATTTGCAGGGGTACTCCTACAATGAGCAGTTCTTC.

This sequence joins TRBV6-1 and TRBJ1-2; D is undetermined. Trimming stripped 3 bases from V and 8 bases from J, with 13 bases between. Germline V CDR1 and CDR2: MNHNS, SASEGT. CDR3 length equals 13 residues. The CDR3 reads CASSDDRHRGYTF. CDR3 nucleotide sequence: TGTGCCAGCAGTGACGACCGACATAGAGGCTACACCTTC.

J is TRBJ1-2 and V is TRBV27, with D perhaps TRBD1 (6 bases). CDR1 and CDR2 from the germline V gene are MNHEY and SMNVEV (reference sequence). Trimming pared 10 bases from V and 6 bases from J, leaving 9 bases between. The CDR3 loop spans 10 amino acids. This chain's CDR3 is CAKRGNGYTF. The CDR3 region has the DNA TGTGCCAAAAGGGGGAATGGCTACACCTTC.

This chain uses TRBV18 with TRBJ2-1, with a possible D match to TRBD2 (5 bases). V was trimmed by 3 bases and J by 10 bases, leaving 13 bases between them. The CDR3 is 13 residues long. CDR1 and CDR2 from the germline V gene are KGHSH and LQKENI. The CDR3 bases are TGTGCCAGCTCACCTCTAGAGAGGAGGGAGCAGTTCTTC. It translates to CASSPLERREQFF.

V usage is TRBV5-1 and J usage is TRBJ1-1; 10 bases fit TRBD1. Germline loops: CDR1 SGHRS, CDR2 YFSETQ. The CDR3 has 17 amino acids. V was pared by 1 base and J by 4 bases, with 10 bases of the junction left unmatched. The CDR3 nucleotides read TGCGCCAGCAGCTTGTGGGGGACAGGGGAAGGTGGCACTGAAGCTTTCTTT. Its protein is CASSLWGTGEGGTEAFF.

The genes are TRBV9 and TRBJ2-3; 7 bases agree with TRBD2. Germline V CDR1 and CDR2: SGDLS, YYNGEE. The length of the CDR3 is 15 residues. With 3 bases clipped from V and 6 bases from J, the junction kept 10 bases outside the gene matches. In DNA, the CDR3 is TGTGCCAGCAGCGCTAGCGGTGGGAGCGGTGATACGCAGTATTTT. It encodes CASSASGGSGDTQYF.

The V gene is TRBV4-1, the J gene TRBJ1-1, with TRBD1 matching 8 bases. This CDR3 is 16 amino acids long. Unmatched junction bases numbered 5, after V lost 2 bases and J lost 0 bases. Looked up from germline, CDR1 is MGHRA and CDR2 is YSYEKL. CDR3 amino acids: CASSQMTGALNTEAFF. CDR3 coding DNA: TGCGCCAGCAGCCAAATGACAGGGGCCCTGAACACTGAAGCTTTCTTT.

The genes are TRBV5-1 and TRBJ1-6; D perhaps matches TRBD1 (5 bases). Looked up from germline, CDR1 is SGHRS and CDR2 is YFSETQ. This CDR3 is 14 amino acids long. V was trimmed by 0 bases and J by 7 bases, leaving 8 bases between them. The CDR3 nucleotides read TGCGCCAGCAGCTTGGAGACAGCGAATTCACCCCTCCACTTT. The encoded protein is CASSLETANSPLHF.

With regard to this clone: This sample includes further DNA sequences coding for the same CDR3. Here the CDR3 DNA reads TGTGCCAGCAGTGAAGCGCGGGGAAACTATGGCTACACCTTC. Translated: CASSEARGNYGYTF. The chain links TRBV6-1 to TRBJ1-2; D remains unclear. This CDR3 has 14 amino acids. The germline CDR1 and CDR2 sequences are MNHNS and SASEGT. The V end lost 0 bases, the J end lost 2 bases, and 7 bases lay between the germline ends.

The chain links TRBV6-5 to TRBJ2-3; TRBD2 matches at 7 bases. The CDR3 spans 13 residues. The germline CDR1 and CDR2 sequences are MNHEY and SVGAGI. V lost 8 bases to trimming and J lost 1 base; unmatched junction nucleotides: 3. In nucleotides, the CDR3 is TGTGCCAGCGAGGGGAGGGGCACAGATACGCAGTATTTT. As protein: CASEGRGTDTQYF.

The chain couples TRBV10-3 to TRBJ1-6; a possible D gene is TRBD1 (5 bases). This CDR3 spans 18 amino acids. V was pared by 0 bases and J by 0 bases, with 12 bases between. Germline CDR1 ENHRY, CDR2 SYGVKD. CDR3 protein: CAISESSGATSYNSPLHF. The CDR3 DNA follows: TGTGCCATCAGTGAGTCAAGCGGGGCCACCTCCTATAATTCACCCCTCCACTTT.

The rearrangement joins TRBV15 to TRBJ2-2; TRBD2 might be the D (5 bases). CDR1 and CDR2 (germline): LNHNV, YYDKDF (reference sequence). V was pared by 5 bases and J by 2 bases, with 9 bases between. The CDR3 has 14 amino acids. DNA for the CDR3: TGTGCCACCAGCGATTCGGGAAACACCGGGGAGCTGTTTTTT. It is translated as CATSDSGNTGELFF. Variable domain in full (rest from reference TRBV15 and TRBJ2-2): DAMVIQNPRYQVTQFGKPVTLSCSQTLNHNVMYWYQQKSSQAPKLLFHYYDKDFNNEADTPDNFQSRRPNTSFCFLDIRSPGLGDTAMYLCATSDSGNTGELFFGEGSRLTVL.

This clone was seen just once. The V and J genes are TRBV2 and TRBJ1-3; 11 bases align to TRBD1. The J segment lost 1 base and the V segment lost 6 bases, leaving 11 bases of the junction unmatched. CDR1 and CDR2 (germline): SNHLY, FYNNEI. The CDR3 is 18 residues long. CDR3 sequence (DNA): TGTGCCAGCAGCCGAGGACAGGGGGCCATAGCTTCTGGAAACACCATATATTTT. As protein: CASSRGQGAIASGNTIYF.

V and J are TRBV7-6 and TRBJ1-1; TRBD1 matches at 7 bases. Germline loops: CDR1 SGHVS, CDR2 FNYEAQ. This CDR3 contains 14 residues. The V gene end was trimmed by 4 bases and the J gene end by 10 bases; junction bases not matched to a gene: 12. CDR3 region: CASSSSLQGWRAFF. DNA of the CDR3: TGTGCCAGCAGCTCAAGTCTACAGGGGTGGAGAGCTTTCTTT.

This chain joins TRBV6-5 and TRBJ2-1; 7 bases fit TRBD1. The CDR3 has 13 amino acids. Germline values: CDR1 MNHEY, CDR2 SVGAGI. The V gene end was trimmed by 11 bases and the J gene end by 4 bases; junction bases not matched to a gene: 8. The CDR3 DNA reads as TGTGCCTCTACCGGGACAGCTTACAATGAGCAGTTCTTC. Its translation: CASTGTAYNEQFF.

This clone appeared a single time. This chain joins TRBV10-3 and TRBJ2-2; the match to TRBD1 covers 7 bases. V lost 4 bases to trimming and J lost 4 bases; unmatched junction nucleotides: 6. The germline CDR1 and CDR2 sequences are ENHRY and SYGVKD. This CDR3 region has 15 residues. As DNA, the CDR3 is TGTGCCATCAGTGGTGAGACAGGGACCACCGGGGAGCTGTTTTTT. The encoded protein is CAISGETGTTGELFF.

CDR3 bases: TGTGCCAGCAGCAGATCCGGGACAACGTCGGGGTCTTTCTTT. Protein product: CASSRSGTTSGSFF. The V call is TRBV5-6, the J call TRBJ1-1; D may be TRBD1 (6 bases). V was trimmed by 4 bases and J by 12 bases, leaving 22 bases between them. This CDR3 comprises 14 residues. Germline V lookup: CDR1 SGHDT, CDR2 YYEEEE.

The rearrangement links TRBV6-5 to TRBJ1-4, with a tentative D call TRBD1 (5 bases). CDR1 is MNHEY and CDR2 is SVGAGI in the germline V gene. Trimming removed 0 bases from V and 7 bases from J, with 12 bases in between. The CDR3 contains 15 residues. The CDR3 region has the DNA TGTGCCAGCAGTTACTCGCCACAGGCGACTGAAAAACTGTTTTTT. This codes for CASSYSPQATEKLFF.

The V and J genes are TRBV18 and TRBJ1-6, with a tentative D call TRBD1 (6 bases). The CDR3 spans 17 residues. The germline V and J ends were trimmed by 4 bases and 0 bases, with 13 bases remaining between them. The germline V gene has CDR1 KGHSH and CDR2 LQKENI. The CDR3, as DNA: TGTGCCAGCTCACGCACAGGGTCTAGCTCCTATAATTCACCCCTCCACTTT. Protein product: CASSRTGSSSYNSPLHF.

This chain uses TRBV5-4 with TRBJ2-3, with a possible D match to TRBD2 (6 bases). V gave up 0 bases and J gave up 3 bases, with 11 bases separating them. Per germline, CDR1 SGHNT and CDR2 YYREEE (reference sequence). The CDR3 has 15 amino acids. CDR3 nucleotides: TGTGCCAGCAGCTTGGGCGGCCGGGGGACAGATACGCAGTATTTT. Amino acid sequence: CASSLGGRGTDTQYF. Variable domain in full (rest from reference TRBV5-4 and TRBJ2-3): ETGVTQSPTHLIKTRGQQVTLRCSSQSGHNTVSWYQQALGQGPQFIFQYYREEENGRGNFPPRFSGLQFPNYSSELNVNALELDDSALYLCASSLGGRGTDTQYFGPGTRLTVL.

DNA of the CDR3: TGTGCCTGGAGTGTGGGGACAGGGGGGACAAACATTCAGTACTTC. Its translation is CAWSVGTGGTNIQYF. The chain combines TRBV30 with TRBJ2-4, with 11 bases aligning to TRBD1. Germline values: CDR1 GTSNPN, CDR2 SVGIG (reference sequence). The CDR3 sequence is 15 residues long. With V trimmed by 0 bases and J by 6 bases, 4 bases remained unmatched.

The gene calls are TRBV3-1 (or the pseudogene TRBV3-2) and TRBJ1-2; D uncertain. The V and J ends lost 1 base and 3 bases respectively, with 9 bases between them. The germline CDR1 and CDR2 sequences are LGHDT and YNNKEL (reference sequence). This CDR3 is 14 amino acids long. The CDR3 reads CASSQARTYYGYTF. The CDR3 DNA sequence: TGTGCCAGCAGCCAAGCACGGACTTACTATGGCTACACCTTC.

The CDR3, as DNA: TGTGCCAGCTCACCACCCACAGGGGGTGGTGGAAACACCATATATTTT. It is translated as CASSPPTGGGGNTIYF. The chain combines TRBV18 with TRBJ1-3, with 8 bases that match TRBD1. The V gene end was trimmed by 0 bases and the J gene end by 3 bases; junction bases not matched to a gene: 4. In germline, CDR1 is KGHSH, CDR2 LQKENI. The CDR3 runs to 16 residues.

This clone showed up just once. Here the CDR3 DNA reads TGTGCCAGCAGAGGCGACGGGTATGGCTACACCTTC. This encodes CASRGDGYGYTF. The rearrangement uses TRBV2 and TRBJ1-2; D remains unclear. The CDR3 extends over 12 amino acids. With 6 bases removed from V and 5 bases from J, the gap between germline ends came to 10 bases. Germline V gene lookup returns CDR1 SNHLY and CDR2 FYNNEI.

This clone was observed once. J is TRBJ2-2 and V is TRBV2, with 9 bases lining up with TRBD1. Germline-derived CDR1 and CDR2 are SNHLY and FYNNEI. CDR3 size: 14 residues. The J segment lost 12 bases and the V segment lost 7 bases, leaving 12 bases of the junction unmatched. The CDR3, as DNA: TGTGCCAGCATCTACCAACAGGGACAGGGCCAGCTGTTTTTT. Translated: CASIYQQGQGQLFF.

The rearrangement links TRBV13 to TRBJ1-1; maybe TRBD1 (5 bases). Trimming left V 4 bases short and J 2 bases short, with 14 bases between. The length of the CDR3 is 15 residues. Germline V CDR1 and CDR2: PRHDT, FYEKMQ (reference sequence). In nucleotides, the CDR3 is TGTGCCAGCAGCTACCAGACAGCAATCAACACTGAAGCTTTCTTT. Translation: CASSYQTAINTEAFF.

This chain connects TRBV4-1 to TRBJ2-3, with TRBD1 matching 9 bases. Germline CDR1 and CDR2: MGHRA and YSYEKL. V shed 1 base, J shed 4 bases, and the junction held 9 bases outside the gene matches. CDR3 length: 17 amino acids. The CDR3 coding sequence is TGCGCCAGCAGCCAAGTGTGGACAGGGGTTTCCTCAGATACGCAGTATTTT. Translated, it gives CASSQVWTGVSSDTQYF.